The 20 T cell receptor beta chains reported below all come from one sample, sequenced in a study of T cells in Graves' hyperthyroidism and ophthalmopathy. Researchers amplified the TCR beta CDR3 regions from RNA transcripts. HTBI primers were employed in a first-round RT-PCR of the TCR CDR3. TCRdb fed the multiplex PCR reads into MiXCR, producing one record per CDR3 protein. Among about 840,000 distinct CDR3 sequences listed, 35% to 40% were seen once. The specimen was blood. The receptor set was obtained from a young man with Graves' hyperthyroidism.

This rearrangement joins TRBV20-1 to TRBJ2-7, with TRBD1 identical over 10 bases. Per the germline V gene, CDR1 is DFQATT and CDR2 is SNEGSKA (reference sequence). Trimming at V came to 3 bases and at J to 5 bases, leaving 10 bases not matched to a gene. The CDR3 has 15 residues. In nucleotides, the CDR3 is TGCAGTGCTAGTACCGGCGGGACAGGGGCGCACGAGCAGTACTTC. Translated, it gives CSASTGGTGAHEQYF.

This clonotype was seen only a few times. This chain connects TRBV6-6 to TRBJ2-2; D gene uncertain. V was pared by 2 bases and J by 5 bases, with 9 bases between. Germline CDR1 reads MNHNY; CDR2 reads SVGAGI (reference sequence). The CDR3 consists of 14 residues. CDR3 in DNA: TGTGCCAGCAGTTACAGGGCTTTAACCGGGGAGCTGTTTTTT. Translated: CASSYRALTGELFF.

This clonotype was counted ten times or more. The chain combines TRBV2 with TRBJ2-7; D remains ambiguous. This CDR3 comprises 11 residues. Between the trimmed V and J ends, which lost 2 bases and 5 bases, there was a span of 4 bases. Germline V gene sequence: CDR1 SNHLY, CDR2 FYNNEI. The CDR3 reads CASSERNEQYF. The DNA for the CDR3 is TGTGCCAGCAGTGAAAGAAACGAGCAGTACTTC.

This clonotype was recorded at least ten times. The chain has TRBV7-6 and TRBJ1-1; D is perhaps TRBD1 (5 bases). Germline V gene sequence: CDR1 SGHVS, CDR2 FNYEAQ. The CDR3 has 14 amino acids. The V gene lost 2 bases and the J gene lost 6 bases, with 13 bases spanning the gap. In DNA, the CDR3 is TGTGCCAGCAGCTTACAGGGAGGAAGGGCTGAAGCTTTCTTT. Translation: CASSLQGGRAEAFF. The variable domain in full, with the rest retrieved from reference TRBV7-6 and TRBJ1-1, is GAGVSQSPRYKVTKRGQDVALRCDPISGHVSLYWYRQALGQGPEFLTYFNYEAQQDKSGLPNDRFSAERPEGSISTLTIQRTEQRDSAMYRCASSLQGGRAEAFFGQGTRLTVV.

With respect to this clonotype: One base away lies a much larger clone, so this may be a sequencing read error. This CDR3 fails to terminate in the conserved phenylalanine or tryptophan, so it likely reflects a read error. The rearrangement uses TRBV19 and TRBJ2-7; a possible D gene is TRBD2 (5 bases). This CDR3 spans 13 amino acids. The germline V and J ends were trimmed by 5 bases and 4 bases, with 12 bases remaining between them. CDR1 and CDR2 (germline): LNHDA, SQIVND (reference sequence). As DNA, the CDR3 is TGTGCCAGTAGTTCTGGAGCGGCTTACGAGCAGTACTTG. The encoded protein is CASSSGAAYEQYL.

A few counts support this clonotype. The rearrangement joins TRBV9 to TRBJ1-2, with TRBD1 matching 7 bases. The trim removed 4 bases at V and 6 bases at J, leaving 12 bases unmatched. CDR1 is SGDLS and CDR2 is YYNGEE in the germline V gene. The CDR3 is 15 residues long. CDR3 sequence: CASSQDRQGGNGYTF. In DNA, the CDR3 is TGTGCCAGCAGCCAAGATCGACAGGGAGGCAATGGCTACACCTTC.

The gene calls are TRBV20-1 and TRBJ1-5; D possibly corresponds to TRBD1 (6 bases). The CDR3 covers 17 residues. CDR1 and CDR2 from the germline V gene are DFQATT and SNEGSKA (reference sequence). V lost 3 bases to trimming and J lost 4 bases, with 22 bases between them. Here the CDR3 DNA reads TGCAGTGCTAGCCCCGCGGATGTGGGGGCAGGTAATCAGCCCCAGCATTTT. Translating it yields CSASPADVGAGNQPQHF.

This clonotype appeared a few times. The V call is TRBV6-5, the J call TRBJ2-7, with 7 bases identical to TRBD2. Germline V CDR1 and CDR2: MNHEY, SVGAGI. The CDR3 runs to 11 residues. V lost 6 bases and J lost 10; bases outside the gene matches: 6. The CDR3 loop reads CASSLLALQYF. The CDR3 DNA follows: TGTGCCAGCAGCCTACTAGCGTTACAGTACTTC.

This clonotype was observed a handful of times. One end of the junction does not line up with germline, which may come from a read error. DNA for the CDR3: TGTACCAGCAGCTCCCCGGGACGTGCCTACGAGCAGTACTTC. Its protein product is CTSSSPGRAYEQYF. The chain employs TRBV11-2 and TRBJ2-7; D might be TRBD1 or TRBD2, each matching 5 bases. CDR3 size: 14 residues. CDR1 and CDR2 (germline): SGHAT, FQNNGV.

Here the CDR3 DNA reads TGCGCCAGCAGTGAGAGAGGGCTTGGGACCGGGGAGCTGTTTTTT. This codes for CASSERGLGTGELFF. This rearrangement joins TRBV10-2 to TRBJ2-2; weak D call: TRBD2 (5 bases). The CDR3 runs 15 residues. Germline lookup yields CDR1 WSHSY and CDR2 SAAADI. Trimming stripped 2 bases from V and 5 bases from J, with 12 bases between.

The table lists this clonotype with a few counts. The chain combines TRBV4-2 with TRBJ1-1; no clear D gene. The germline V and J ends were trimmed by 4 bases and 7 bases, with 13 bases remaining between them. The V gene's germline CDR1 is LGHNA and CDR2 YNFKEQ. The CDR3 length is 13 residues. The CDR3 region is CASSPLGSLEAFF. In DNA form, the CDR3 reads TGTGCCAGCAGCCCCCTAGGCAGCCTTGAAGCTTTCTTT.

This clonotype was recorded a few times. The J gene is TRBJ2-7, the V gene TRBV29-1; unclear D gene. From germline, CDR1 is SQVTM and CDR2 ANQGSEA. There are 16 residues in the CDR3. The ends were cut back, 4 bases at V and 5 bases at J, with 24 bases in the middle. CDR3 in amino acids: CSVVGRSGRPSDEQYF. CDR3 nucleotide sequence: TGCAGCGTTGTTGGTCGTTCGGGCCGACCGTCGGACGAGCAGTACTTC.

The V and J genes are TRBV25-1 and TRBJ2-7; D is ambiguous. The CDR3 runs to 14 residues. CDR1 MGHDK and CDR2 SYGVNS come from the germline V gene. V was shortened by 7 bases and J by 0 bases, with 13 bases between the two germline ends. The CDR3: CASTLGTSSYEQYF. The CDR3 coding sequence is TGTGCCAGCACCCTGGGTACATCCTCCTACGAGCAGTACTTC.

This chain links TRBV4-1 with TRBJ1-1, with 9 nucleotides matching TRBD1. V trimming: 0 bases; J trimming: 5 bases; junction bases outside the gene matches: 10. The CDR3 runs to 17 residues. Germline V gives CDR1 MGHRA, CDR2 YSYEKL. CDR3 loop: CASSQERTGGRGTEAFF. CDR3 coding DNA: TGCGCCAGCAGCCAAGAGCGTACAGGGGGCAGAGGGACTGAAGCTTTCTTT.

V and J are TRBV25-1 and TRBJ1-6, with 8 bases identical to TRBD1. Germline lookup yields CDR1 MGHDK and CDR2 SYGVNS. With 5 bases clipped from V and 4 bases from J, the junction kept 4 bases outside the gene matches. The CDR3 totals 15 residues. The CDR3 spells CASSPRTGYNSPLHF. CDR3 DNA: TGTGCCAGCAGTCCCCGGACAGGGTATAATTCACCCCTCCACTTT.

Note on this clonotype: Sequence at one end of the junction differs from germline and may be a read error. The chain couples TRBV10-3 to TRBJ2-7; D is unclear. The CDR3 is made up of 15 amino acids. CDR1 and CDR2 (germline): ENHRY, SYGVKD. The CDR3 sequence: CASSYSRVGAYEQYF. CDR3 bases: TGTGCCAGCAGTTACTCAAGGGTTGGGGCCTACGAGCAGTACTTC.

The V and J genes are TRBV25-1 and TRBJ1-2, with TRBD1 as a possible D gene (5 bases). This CDR3 region has 13 residues. Germline CDR1 and CDR2: MGHDK and SYGVNS. V was pared by 8 bases and J by 2 bases, with 12 bases between. CDR3 nucleotide sequence: TGTGCCAGCCCGGGACCCGCGAACTATGGCTACACCTTC. Its translation is CASPGPANYGYTF.

The table lists this clonotype with a few counts. This chain joins TRBV20-1 and TRBJ2-7; D tentatively fits TRBD1 or TRBD2 (5 bases each). The germline gives CDR1 DFQATT, CDR2 SNEGSKA (reference sequence). Trimming removed 1 base at V and 7 bases at J, with 17 bases between. This CDR3 contains 14 residues. The chain's CDR3 is CSARGWDPLGEQYF. CDR3 nucleotide sequence: TGCAGTGCTAGAGGTTGGGACCCCCTGGGGGAGCAGTACTTC.

Regarding this clonotype: It is unclear where the CDR3 begins or ends on the DNA, so no DNA is shown, and the CDR3 is as TCRdb lists it. The chain carries TRBV29-1 and TRBJ1-1; TRBD1, the table's D call, lacks a check against the DNA. Inclusive of both ends, the CDR3 amounts to 17 amino acids. Looked up from germline, CDR1 is SQVTM and CDR2 is ANQGSEA. CDR3 region: CSVYFCATGHRNTEAFF.

In this sample, this clonotype turned up many times. This chain uses TRBV2 with TRBJ1-1; 11 bases fit TRBD1. CDR3 size: 15 residues. V gave up 1 base and J gave up 3 bases; unmatched junction bases: 1. Per germline, CDR1 SNHLY and CDR2 FYNNEI. CDR3 protein: CASSEVGQGDTEAFF. DNA for the CDR3: TGTGCCAGCAGTGAAGTGGGACAGGGGGACACTGAAGCTTTCTTT.